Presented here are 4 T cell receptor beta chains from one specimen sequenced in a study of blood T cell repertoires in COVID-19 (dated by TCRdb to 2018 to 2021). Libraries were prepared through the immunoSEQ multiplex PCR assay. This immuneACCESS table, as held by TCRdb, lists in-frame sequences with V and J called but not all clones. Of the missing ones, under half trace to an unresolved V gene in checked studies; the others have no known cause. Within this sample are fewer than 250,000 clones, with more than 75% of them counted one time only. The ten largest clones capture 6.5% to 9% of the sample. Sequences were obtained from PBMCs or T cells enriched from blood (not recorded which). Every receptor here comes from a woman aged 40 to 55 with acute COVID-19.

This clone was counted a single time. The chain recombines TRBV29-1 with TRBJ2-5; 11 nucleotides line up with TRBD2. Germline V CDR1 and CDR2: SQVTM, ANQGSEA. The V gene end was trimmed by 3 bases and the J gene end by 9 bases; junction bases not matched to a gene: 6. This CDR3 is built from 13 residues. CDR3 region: CSVDPLAGDSQYF. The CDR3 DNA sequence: TGCAGCGTTGATCCACTAGCGGGAGATTCCCAGTACTTC. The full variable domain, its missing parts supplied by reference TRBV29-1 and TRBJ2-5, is SAVISQKPSRDICQRGTSLTIQCQVDSQVTMMFWYRQQPGQSLTLIATANQGSEATYESGFVIDKFPISRPNLTFSTLTVSNMSPEDSSIYLCSVDPLAGDSQYFGPGTRLLVL.

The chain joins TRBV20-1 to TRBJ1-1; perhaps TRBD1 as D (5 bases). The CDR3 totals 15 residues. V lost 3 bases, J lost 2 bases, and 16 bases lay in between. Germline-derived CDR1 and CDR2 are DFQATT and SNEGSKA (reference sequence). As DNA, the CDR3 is TGCAGTGCTAGTCGGGCGGGGAGGGGAAACACTGAAGCTTTCTTT. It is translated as CSASRAGRGNTEAFF.

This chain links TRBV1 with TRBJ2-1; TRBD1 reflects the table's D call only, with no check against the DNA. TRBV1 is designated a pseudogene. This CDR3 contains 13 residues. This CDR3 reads CTSSPQGAWEQFF. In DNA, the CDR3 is TGCACCAGCAGCCCACAGGGGGCCTGGGAGCAGTTCTTC.

The CDR3 loop is CASSGGDLMADTQYF. The CDR3 coding sequence is TGTGCCAGCAGTGGGGGGGACCTAATGGCAGATACGCAGTATTTT. The chain links TRBV25-1 to TRBJ2-3; D is possibly TRBD2 (6 bases). Germline V gene lookup returns CDR1 MGHDK and CDR2 SYGVNS. This CDR3 comprises 15 residues. Trimming removed 4 bases from V and 4 bases from J, with 15 bases in between.